The clone carrying this TCR beta chain came up a few times. As yet, its antigen is unknown. This sample was taken from a study of cytomegalovirus exposure and HLA in healthy donors. Study observations and caveats: An Asian-associated ancestry cluster reportedly showed fewer N-insertions than the approximately 670-donor mean in a later analysis. For most subjects, TCR beta sequences were reported to predict HLA-A and HLA-B alleles with accuracy. The study labeled more than 150 TCR beta chains cytomegalovirus-associated.

This CDR3 region has 15 residues. Germline V gene data show CDR1 as SGHTS and CDR2 as YDEGEE. Trimming removed 0 bases from V and 2 bases from J, with 11 bases in between. The PCR contained 60 Vbeta and 13 Jbeta primers. Sequenced by immunoSEQ multiplex PCR; TCRdb stores in-frame clones only, minus some. The sample records 130,000 to 150,000 clones, roughly 80% being singletons. J is TRBJ1-1 and V is TRBV5-8, with D perhaps matching TRBD1 (5 bases). This receptor was obtained from a woman aged 40 to 49 in good health and CMV-seropositive. Sequencing input: PBMCs. CDR3 loop: CASSLAGVINTEAFF. As DNA, the CDR3 is TGTGCCAGCAGCTTGGCGGGGGTTATTAACACTGAAGCTTTCTTT.